The 23 T cell receptor beta chains presented below share a single source sample, sequenced in a study of blood T cell repertoires in COVID-19. Some clones are missing from TCRdb's copy, which holds only in-frame ones; the method was immunoSEQ multiplex PCR. The profile covers 330,000 or so clones, with roughly 87% appearing a single time and around 9.9% taken by the ten largest. Sequencing was performed on peripheral blood. Receptors originate from a man aged 25-45 years with COVID-19, enrolled during active disease.

This rearrangement joins TRBV18 to TRBJ1-1, with D hard to call. The V gene lost 1 base and the J gene lost 0 bases, with 12 bases spanning the gap. CDR1 KGHSH and CDR2 LQKENI come from the germline V gene. The CDR3 extends over 16 amino acids. CDR3 sequence reads: CASSPQGQALNTEAFF. Here the CDR3 DNA reads TGTGCCAGCTCACCACAAGGCCAGGCCCTGAACACTGAAGCTTTCTTT.

V and J are TRBV29-1 and TRBJ1-2, with 8 bases identical to TRBD1. CDR1 is SQVTM and CDR2 is ANQGSEA in the germline V gene. J gave up 4 bases and V 1 base, and 5 bases lay outside the gene matches. The CDR3 totals 14 residues. The CDR3 nucleotides read TGCAGCGTTGAAGTCGACAGGGGAGGCTATGGCTACACCTTC. Amino acid sequence: CSVEVDRGGYGYTF.

The CDR3 loop is CASSQAPSGSTLTNYGYTF. The CDR3 DNA reads TGCGCCAGCAGCCAAGCCCCATCCGGGTCTACTTTAACCAACTATGGCTACACCTTC. The chain couples TRBV4-3 to TRBJ1-2; D gene uncertain. The V end was cut by 1 base, the J end by 2 bases, with 23 bases between. Germline V CDR1 and CDR2: LGHNA, YSLEER. The CDR3 spans 19 residues.

This sequence joins TRBV27 and TRBJ2-1, with a tentative D call TRBD1 (5 bases). V shed 5 bases and J shed 0 bases, with 11 bases lying between them. Germline V gene sequence: CDR1 MNHEY, CDR2 SMNVEV (reference sequence). CDR3 length equals 15 residues. The CDR3 bases are TGTGCCAGCAGTCTTGGACATCCCTCCTACAATGAGCAGTTCTTC. Translating it yields CASSLGHPSYNEQFF.

The V call is TRBV4-2, the J call TRBJ1-2; unclear D gene. CDR3 length equals 12 residues. Germline CDR1 LGHNA, CDR2 YNFKEQ. The germline V and J ends were trimmed by 4 bases and 4 bases, with 7 bases remaining between them. The CDR3 loop is CASSPEGYGYTF. DNA of the CDR3: TGTGCCAGCAGCCCGGAGGGCTATGGCTACACCTTC.

The chain employs TRBV7-9 and TRBJ2-3; D is undetermined. Germline-derived CDR1 and CDR2 are SEHNR and FQNEAQ (reference sequence). Trimming took off 4 bases at V and 3 bases at J, with 5 bases between the two ends. The CDR3 extends over 12 amino acids. This chain's CDR3 is CASSSLTDTQYF. DNA for the CDR3: TGTGCCAGCAGCTCCCTGACAGATACGCAGTATTTT.

The chain is built from TRBV12-5 and TRBJ1-2, with 8 nucleotides matching TRBD1. The CDR3 contains 15 residues. Germline-derived CDR1 and CDR2 are LGHNT and FRNRAP. V was pared by 2 bases and J by 4 bases, with 6 bases of the junction left unmatched. The CDR3 loop reads CASGLLQGGGYGYTF. CDR3 nucleotide sequence: TGTGCTAGTGGTTTGTTACAGGGGGGCGGCTATGGCTACACCTTC.

The rearrangement joins TRBV19 to TRBJ1-1; maybe TRBD1 (6 bases). CDR3 length equals 16 residues. V gave up 4 bases and J gave up 0 bases, with 15 bases separating them. CDR1 and CDR2 from the germline V gene are LNHDA and SQIVND (reference sequence). The CDR3 nucleotides are TGTGCCAGTAGTAGCGGACAGATAATCTTGAACACTGAAGCTTTCTTT. Protein sequence: CASSSGQIILNTEAFF.

The genes are TRBV6-6 and TRBJ1-2; perhaps TRBD1 as D (5 bases). In germline, CDR1 is MNHNY, CDR2 SVGAGI (reference sequence). The V end lost 6 bases, the J end lost 3 bases, and 14 bases lay between the germline ends. The CDR3 loop spans 14 amino acids. The DNA for the CDR3 is TGTGCCAGCAGCCCTCAGGGAGGGGACTATGGCTACACCTTC. Its protein is CASSPQGGDYGYTF.

The gene calls are TRBV18 and TRBJ2-7; D ambiguous. This CDR3 comprises 14 residues. Trimming left V 1 base short and J 1 base short, with 8 bases between. Germline V gene data show CDR1 as KGHSH and CDR2 as LQKENI. The CDR3 protein is CASSPQSLSYEQYF. The CDR3 DNA reads as TGTGCCAGCTCACCACAGAGCTTATCCTACGAGCAGTACTTC.

V and J are TRBV19 and TRBJ1-1; D ambiguous. The germline V gene encodes CDR1 LNHDA and CDR2 SQIVND (reference sequence). The CDR3 sequence is 13 residues long. V was trimmed by 3 bases and J by 4 bases, leaving 9 bases between them. CDR3 loop: CASSISGVTEAFF. As DNA, the CDR3 is TGTGCCAGTAGTATCTCGGGAGTCACTGAAGCTTTCTTT.

CDR3 nucleotide sequence: TGCGCCAGCAGCTTGTTCCGCTCCTACAATGAGCAGTTCTTC. Amino acids: CASSLFRSYNEQFF. This chain uses TRBV5-1 with TRBJ2-1; D is uncertain. Germline V gives CDR1 SGHRS, CDR2 YFSETQ. CDR3 length: 14 residues. V dropped 1 base and J dropped 0 bases, with 5 bases sitting between them.

The chain joins TRBV25-1 to TRBJ1-3, with a weak D call TRBD1 (6 bases). Germline V CDR1 and CDR2: MGHDK, SYGVNS. Between the trimmed V and J ends, which lost 3 bases and 0 bases, there was a span of 9 bases. The CDR3 has 15 residues. The CDR3 region has the DNA TGTGCCAGCAGTGACTCCAGGGGCTCTGGAAACACCATATATTTT. Its protein product is CASSDSRGSGNTIYF. The full variable domain, with the rest looked up from reference TRBV25-1 and TRBJ1-3, is EADIYQTPRYLVIGTGKKITLECSQTMGHDKMYWYQQDPGMELHLIHYSYGVNSTEKGDLSSESTVSRIRTEHFPLTLESARPSHTSQYLCASSDSRGSGNTIYFGEGSWLTVV.

V is TRBV7-6 and J is TRBJ2-7; tentatively, D is TRBD2 (5 bases). Trimming pared 5 bases from V and 5 bases from J, leaving 13 bases between. Germline CDR1 SGHVS, CDR2 FNYEAQ. The CDR3 is 13 amino acids. In nucleotides, the CDR3 is TGTGCCAGCAGCCCCGACCCCGGGGACGAGCAGTACTTC. It specifies CASSPDPGDEQYF.

The rearrangement uses TRBV5-1 and TRBJ2-2, with 9 bases aligning to TRBD1. The CDR3 runs 16 residues. Germline V gene sequence: CDR1 SGHRS, CDR2 YFSETQ. Losses at the gene ends were 1 base for V and 6 bases for J; bases not matched to a gene: 7. CDR3 bases: TGCGCCAGCAGCTTGCCCGGGACAGGGTCCGCCGGGGAGCTGTTTTTT. This gives the protein CASSLPGTGSAGELFF.

CDR3 sequence reads: CASSSGTTPYEQYF. As DNA, the CDR3 is TGTGCCAGCAGCTCCGGGACAACTCCCTACGAGCAGTACTTC. This sequence joins TRBV6-2 or TRBV6-3 and TRBJ2-7; D is perhaps TRBD1 (6 bases). Germline V gives CDR1 MNHEY, CDR2 SVGEGT. The CDR3 consists of 14 residues. Trimming removed 6 bases from V and 2 bases from J, with 14 bases in between.

The chain links TRBV6-6 to TRBJ2-7, with D tentatively TRBD1 (6 bases). The V gene's germline CDR1 is MNHNY and CDR2 SVGAGI (reference sequence). CDR3 size: 15 residues. Trimming pared 6 bases from V and 0 bases from J, leaving 15 bases between. The CDR3 sequence is CASRLSQGFSYEQYF. The CDR3 DNA reads TGTGCCAGCAGACTTAGTCAGGGGTTCTCCTACGAGCAGTACTTC.

J is TRBJ1-2 and V is TRBV6-5, with 7 bases aligning to TRBD1. The CDR3 spans 15 residues. Trimming at V came to 5 bases and at J to 3 bases, leaving 9 bases not matched to a gene. Germline V gene lookup returns CDR1 MNHEY and CDR2 SVGAGI. The CDR3 region is CASSRGSGTDYGYTF. CDR3 DNA sequence: TGTGCCAGCAGTCGAGGGTCCGGGACAGACTATGGCTACACCTTC.

This chain uses TRBV28 with TRBJ2-7, with 8 bases that match TRBD1. CDR3 length: 15 residues. Germline-derived CDR1 and CDR2 are MDHEN and SYDVKM. The V gene end was trimmed by 6 bases and the J gene end by 4 bases; junction bases not matched to a gene: 11. The chain's CDR3 is CASSINQGARYEQYF. As DNA, the CDR3 is TGTGCCAGCAGCATAAATCAGGGGGCGCGTTACGAGCAGTACTTC.

The V call is TRBV11-2, the J call TRBJ2-7, with 8 nucleotides matching TRBD2. After removal of 0 bases from V and 4 bases from J, the junction contained 5 bases not matched to a gene. In germline, CDR1 is SGHAT, CDR2 FQNNGV. This CDR3 region has 15 residues. This CDR3 reads CASSLELAEIYEQYF. CDR3 DNA: TGTGCCAGCAGCTTAGAACTAGCGGAGATATACGAGCAGTACTTC.

Comments on this clone: Additional DNA sequences in this sample encode the identical CDR3. The chain links TRBV28 to TRBJ2-5; D is unclear. Germline assignment: CDR1 MDHEN and CDR2 SYDVKM. The V end lost 5 bases, the J end lost 3 bases, and 4 bases lay between the germline ends. This CDR3 contains 11 residues. Here the CDR3 reads CASSLEETQYF. As DNA, the CDR3 is TGTGCCAGCAGTCTTGAAGAGACCCAGTACTTC. The complete variable domain, with remaining parts taken from reference TRBV28 and TRBJ2-5, reads DVKVTQSSRYLVKRTGEKVFLECVQDMDHENMFWYRQDPGLGLRLIYFSYDVKMKEKGDIPEGYSVSREKKERFSLILESASTNQTSMYLCASSLEETQYFGPGTRLLVL.

J is TRBJ2-1 and V is TRBV27, with 7 positions matching TRBD2. The germline V gene encodes CDR1 MNHEY and CDR2 SMNVEV (reference sequence). V shed 6 bases, J shed 4 bases, and the junction held 3 bases outside the gene matches. There are 13 residues in the CDR3. As DNA, the CDR3 is TGTGCCAGCAGGGGAGCGGGATACAATGAGCAGTTCTTC. Amino acids: CASRGAGYNEQFF.

As to this clone: Different DNA sequences within this sample yield the same CDR3. The chain couples TRBV5-5 to TRBJ2-7; 9 bases map to TRBD1. Germline V gene lookup returns CDR1 SGHKS and CDR2 YYEKEE (reference sequence). CDR3 length: 13 residues. V gave up 4 bases and J gave up 7 bases; unmatched junction bases: 6. The CDR3, as DNA: TGTGCCAGCAGCGTAGGACAGGGGAAGGAGCAGTACTTC. The encoded protein is CASSVGQGKEQYF. Full variable domain (outside the CDR3, taken from reference TRBV5-5 and TRBJ2-7): DAGVTQSPTHLIKTRGQQVTLRCSPISGHKSVSWYQQVLGQGPQFIFQYYEKEERGRGNFPDRFSARQFPNYSSELNVNALLLGDSALYLCASSVGQGKEQYFGPGTRLTVT.